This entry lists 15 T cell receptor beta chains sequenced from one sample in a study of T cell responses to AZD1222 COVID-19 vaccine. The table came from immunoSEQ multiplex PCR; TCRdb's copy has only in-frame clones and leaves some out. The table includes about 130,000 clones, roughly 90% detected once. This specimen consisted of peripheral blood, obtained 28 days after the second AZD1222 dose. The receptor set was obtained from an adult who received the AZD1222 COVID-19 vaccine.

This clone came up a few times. CDR3 in amino acids: CASRMGLAGGTQYF. CDR3 DNA sequence: TGTGCCAGCAGGATGGGACTAGCGGGAGGGACCCAGTACTTC. The rearrangement joins TRBV7-9 to TRBJ2-5; TRBD2 matches at 15 bases. The CDR3 extends over 14 amino acids. V gave up 6 bases and J gave up 7 bases; unmatched junction bases: 3. The germline V gene has CDR1 SEHNR and CDR2 FQNEAQ (reference sequence). The full variable domain, completed using reference TRBV7-9 and TRBJ2-5, is DTGVSQNPRHKITKRGQNVTFRCDPISEHNRLYWYRQTLGQGPEFLTYFQNEAQLEKSRLLSDRFSAERPKGSFSTLEIQRTEQGDSAMYLCASRMGLAGGTQYFGPGTRLLVL.

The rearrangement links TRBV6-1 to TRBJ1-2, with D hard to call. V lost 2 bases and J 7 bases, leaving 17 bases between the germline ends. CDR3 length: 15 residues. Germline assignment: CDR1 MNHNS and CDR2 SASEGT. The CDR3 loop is CASSESWLNHFGYTF. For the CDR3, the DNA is TGTGCCAGCAGTGAATCATGGTTAAACCATTTTGGCTACACCTTC.

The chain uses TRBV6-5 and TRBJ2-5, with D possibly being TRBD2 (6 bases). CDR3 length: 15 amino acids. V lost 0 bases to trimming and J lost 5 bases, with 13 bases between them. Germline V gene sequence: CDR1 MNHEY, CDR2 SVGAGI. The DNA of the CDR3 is TGTGCCAGCAGTTACTCGACGGGACTGGGTGAGACCCAGTACTTC. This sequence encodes CASSYSTGLGETQYF.

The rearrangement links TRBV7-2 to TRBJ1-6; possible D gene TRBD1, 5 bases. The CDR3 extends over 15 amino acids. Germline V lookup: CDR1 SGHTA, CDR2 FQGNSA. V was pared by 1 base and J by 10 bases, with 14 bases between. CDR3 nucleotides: TGTGCCAGCAGCTTAGTTCCAGGGCTCGAGTCACCCCTCCACTTT. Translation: CASSLVPGLESPLHF.

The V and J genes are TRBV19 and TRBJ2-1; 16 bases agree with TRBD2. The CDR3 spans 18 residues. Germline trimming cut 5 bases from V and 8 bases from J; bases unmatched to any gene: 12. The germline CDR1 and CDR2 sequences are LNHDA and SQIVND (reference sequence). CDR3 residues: CASSPYSGTSGRAYEQFF. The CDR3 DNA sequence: TGTGCCAGTAGTCCATATTCCGGGACTAGCGGGAGGGCGTATGAGCAGTTCTTC.

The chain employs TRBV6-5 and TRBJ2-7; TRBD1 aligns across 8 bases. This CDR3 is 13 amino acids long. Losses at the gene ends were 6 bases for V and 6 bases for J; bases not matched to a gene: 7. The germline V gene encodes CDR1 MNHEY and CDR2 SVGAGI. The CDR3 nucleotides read TGTGCCAGCAGCCCCGCCAGGGGGCGCGAGCAGTACTTC. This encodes CASSPARGREQYF.

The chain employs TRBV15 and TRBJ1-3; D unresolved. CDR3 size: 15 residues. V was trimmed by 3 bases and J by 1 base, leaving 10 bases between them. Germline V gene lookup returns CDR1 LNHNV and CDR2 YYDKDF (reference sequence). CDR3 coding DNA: TGTGCCACCAGCAGGCAGGCACGTTCTGGAAACACCATATATTTT. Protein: CATSRQARSGNTIYF.

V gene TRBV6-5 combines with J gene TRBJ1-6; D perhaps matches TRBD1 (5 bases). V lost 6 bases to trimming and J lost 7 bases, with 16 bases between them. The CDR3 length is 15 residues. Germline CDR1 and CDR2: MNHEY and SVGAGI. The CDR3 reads CASSSWGGENSPLHF. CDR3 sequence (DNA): TGTGCCAGCAGCAGCTGGGGGGGTGAGAATTCACCCCTCCACTTT.

The CDR3 sequence: CASSPTFSYEQYF. The CDR3 DNA reads as TGTGCCAGCAGCCCGACGTTCTCCTACGAGCAGTACTTC. The genes are TRBV5-6 and TRBJ2-7; D is unresolved. CDR1 is SGHDT and CDR2 is YYEEEE in the germline V gene. The V end lost 4 bases, the J end lost 0 bases, and 8 bases lay between the germline ends. The CDR3 is made up of 13 amino acids. Supplemented by reference TRBV5-6 and TRBJ2-7, the full variable domain reads DAGVTQSPTHLIKTRGQQVTLRCSPKSGHDTVSWYQQALGQGPQFIFQYYEEEERQRGNFPDRFSGHQFPNYSSELNVNALLLGDSALYLCASSPTFSYEQYFGPGTRLTVT.

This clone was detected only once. CDR3 DNA sequence: TGTGCCAGCAGCTTTCGGACAGGGAACACCGGGGAGCTGTTTTTT. This translates into CASSFRTGNTGELFF. V is TRBV7-2 and J is TRBJ2-2; 7 bases align to TRBD1. Germline V gene data show CDR1 as SGHTA and CDR2 as FQGNSA. Trimming took 3 bases from V and 1 from J; bases not matched to a gene: 2. CDR3 length equals 15 residues.

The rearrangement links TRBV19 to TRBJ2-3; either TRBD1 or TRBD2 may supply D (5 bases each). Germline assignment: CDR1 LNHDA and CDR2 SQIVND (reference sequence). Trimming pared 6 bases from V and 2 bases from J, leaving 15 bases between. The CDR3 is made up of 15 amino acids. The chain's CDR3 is CASSRTGADTDTQYF. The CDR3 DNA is TGTGCCAGTAGCCGCACCGGGGCTGACACAGATACGCAGTATTTT. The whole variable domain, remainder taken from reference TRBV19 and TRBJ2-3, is DGGITQSPKYLFRKEGQNVTLSCEQNLNHDAMYWYRQDPGQGLRLIYYSQIVNDFQKGDIAEGYSVSREKKESFPLTVTSAQKNPTAFYLCASSRTGADTDTQYFGPGTRLTVL.

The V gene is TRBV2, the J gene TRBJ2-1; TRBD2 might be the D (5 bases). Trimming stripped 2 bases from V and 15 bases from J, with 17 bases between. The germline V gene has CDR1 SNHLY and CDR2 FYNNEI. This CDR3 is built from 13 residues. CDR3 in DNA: TGTGCCAGCAGTGAATTCCCAGCCACGGGAAGGTTCTTC. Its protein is CASSEFPATGRFF.

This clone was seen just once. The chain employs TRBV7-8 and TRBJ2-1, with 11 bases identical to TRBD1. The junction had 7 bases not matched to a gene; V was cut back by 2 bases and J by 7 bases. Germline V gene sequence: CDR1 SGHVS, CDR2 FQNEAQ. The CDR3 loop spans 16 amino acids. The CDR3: CASSLMGQGVPNEQFF. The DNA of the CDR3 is TGTGCCAGCAGCTTAATGGGACAGGGGGTTCCGAATGAGCAGTTCTTC.

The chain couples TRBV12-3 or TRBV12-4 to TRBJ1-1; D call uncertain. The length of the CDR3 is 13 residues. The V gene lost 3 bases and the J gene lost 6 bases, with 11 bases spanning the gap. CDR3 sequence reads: CASSFTTKPEAFF. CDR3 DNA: TGTGCCAGCAGTTTCACGACTAAACCTGAAGCTTTCTTT.

The CDR3 region has the DNA TGCGCCAGCAGCCCGAGCGGGGGCTCCCCCTACGAGCAGTACTTC. The encoded protein is CASSPSGGSPYEQYF. The chain uses TRBV5-1 and TRBJ2-7, with TRBD2 matching 8 bases. Germline CDR1 is SGHRS and CDR2 is YFSETQ. V gave up 4 bases and J gave up 2 bases; unmatched junction bases: 8. The CDR3 consists of 15 residues.